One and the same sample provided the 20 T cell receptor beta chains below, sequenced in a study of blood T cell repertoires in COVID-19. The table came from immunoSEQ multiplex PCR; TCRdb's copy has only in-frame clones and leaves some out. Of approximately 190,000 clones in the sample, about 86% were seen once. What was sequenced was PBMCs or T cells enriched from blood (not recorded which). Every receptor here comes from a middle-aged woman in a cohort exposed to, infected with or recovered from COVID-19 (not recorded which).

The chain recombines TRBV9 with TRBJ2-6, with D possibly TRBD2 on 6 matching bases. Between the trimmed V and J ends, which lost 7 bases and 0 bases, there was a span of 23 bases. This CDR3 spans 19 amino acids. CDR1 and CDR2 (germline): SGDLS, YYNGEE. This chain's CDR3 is CASARDSSGRFSGANVLTF. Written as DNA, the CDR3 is TGTGCCAGCGCGCGGGATAGCTCGGGACGCTTCTCTGGGGCCAACGTCCTGACTTTC.

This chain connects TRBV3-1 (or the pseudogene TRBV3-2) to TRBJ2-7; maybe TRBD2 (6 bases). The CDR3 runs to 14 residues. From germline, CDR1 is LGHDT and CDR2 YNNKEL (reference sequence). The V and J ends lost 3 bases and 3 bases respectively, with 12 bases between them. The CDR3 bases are TGTGCCAGCAGCCACCGACTAGGGAACTACGAGCAGTACTTC. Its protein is CASSHRLGNYEQYF.

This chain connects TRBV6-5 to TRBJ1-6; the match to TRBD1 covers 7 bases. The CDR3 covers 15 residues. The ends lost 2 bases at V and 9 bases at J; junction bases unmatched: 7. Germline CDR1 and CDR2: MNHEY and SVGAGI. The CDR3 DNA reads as TGTGCCAGCAGTTACGAGCCACAGGGGCGTTCACCCCTCCACTTT. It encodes CASSYEPQGRSPLHF.

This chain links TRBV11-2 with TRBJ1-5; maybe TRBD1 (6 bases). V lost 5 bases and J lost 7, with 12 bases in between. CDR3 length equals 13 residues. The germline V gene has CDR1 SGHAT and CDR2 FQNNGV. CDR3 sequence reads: CASSPTGRQPQHF. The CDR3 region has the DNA TGTGCCAGCAGCCCTACAGGGAGACAGCCCCAGCATTTT.

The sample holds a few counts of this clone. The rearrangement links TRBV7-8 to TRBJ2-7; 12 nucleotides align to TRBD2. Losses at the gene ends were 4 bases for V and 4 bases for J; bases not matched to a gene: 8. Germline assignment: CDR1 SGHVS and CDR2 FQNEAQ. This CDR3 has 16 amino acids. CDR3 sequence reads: CASSSETSGGLYEQYF. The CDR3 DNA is TGTGCCAGCAGCTCCGAGACTAGCGGGGGACTATACGAGCAGTACTTC.

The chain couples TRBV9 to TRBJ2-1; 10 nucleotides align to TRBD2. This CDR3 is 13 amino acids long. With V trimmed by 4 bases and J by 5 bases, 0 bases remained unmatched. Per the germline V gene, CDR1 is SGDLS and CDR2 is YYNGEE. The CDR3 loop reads CASSTSGDNEQFF. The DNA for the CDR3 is TGTGCCAGCAGCACTAGCGGGGACAATGAGCAGTTCTTC.

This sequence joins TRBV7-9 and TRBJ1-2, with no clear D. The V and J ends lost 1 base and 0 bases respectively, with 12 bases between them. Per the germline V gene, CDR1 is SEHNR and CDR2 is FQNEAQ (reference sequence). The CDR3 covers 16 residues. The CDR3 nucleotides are TGTGCCAGCAGCTTAGGGTTGGTCGCAGCTAACTATGGCTACACCTTC. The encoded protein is CASSLGLVAANYGYTF.

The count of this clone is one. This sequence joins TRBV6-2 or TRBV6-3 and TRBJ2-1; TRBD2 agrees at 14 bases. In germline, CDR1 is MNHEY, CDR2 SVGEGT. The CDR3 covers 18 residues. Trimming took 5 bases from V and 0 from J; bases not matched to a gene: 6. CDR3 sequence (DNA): TGTGCCAGCAGTGGGACTAGCGGGAGTGCTAGCTCCTACAATGAGCAGTTCTTC. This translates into CASSGTSGSASSYNEQFF.

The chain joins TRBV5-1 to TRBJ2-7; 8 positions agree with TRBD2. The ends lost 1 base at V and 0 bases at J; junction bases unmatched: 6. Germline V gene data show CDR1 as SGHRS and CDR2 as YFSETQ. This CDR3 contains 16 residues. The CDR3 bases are TGCGCCAGCAGCTTGCTGGGCGGGGGGAGCTCCTACGAGCAGTACTTC. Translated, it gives CASSLLGGGSSYEQYF.

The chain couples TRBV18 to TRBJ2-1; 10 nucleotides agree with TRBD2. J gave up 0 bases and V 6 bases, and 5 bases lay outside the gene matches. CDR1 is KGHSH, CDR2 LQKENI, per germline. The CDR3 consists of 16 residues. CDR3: CASSQLAGSSYNEQFF. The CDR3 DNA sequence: TGTGCCAGCTCCCAACTAGCGGGAAGCTCCTACAATGAGCAGTTCTTC.

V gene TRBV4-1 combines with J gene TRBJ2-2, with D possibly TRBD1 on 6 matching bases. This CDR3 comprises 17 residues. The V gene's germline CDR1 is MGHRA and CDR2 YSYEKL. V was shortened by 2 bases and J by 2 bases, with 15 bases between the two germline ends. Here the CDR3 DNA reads TGCGCCAGCAGCCAAATGAGGGGACAAGATAACACCGGGGAGCTGTTTTTT. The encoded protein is CASSQMRGQDNTGELFF.

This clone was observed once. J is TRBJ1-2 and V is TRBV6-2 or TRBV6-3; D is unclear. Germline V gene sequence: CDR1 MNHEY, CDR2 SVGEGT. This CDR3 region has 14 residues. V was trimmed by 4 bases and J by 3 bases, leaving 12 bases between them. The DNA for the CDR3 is TGTGCCAGCAGTTCCACCGGGATTGACTATGGCTACACCTTC. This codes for CASSSTGIDYGYTF.

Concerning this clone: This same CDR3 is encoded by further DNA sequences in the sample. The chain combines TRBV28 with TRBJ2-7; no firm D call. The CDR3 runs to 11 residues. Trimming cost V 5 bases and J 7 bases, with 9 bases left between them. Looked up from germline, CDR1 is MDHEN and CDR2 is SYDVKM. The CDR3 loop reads CASSLPGEQYF. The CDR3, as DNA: TGTGCCAGCAGTCTTCCAGGAGAGCAGTACTTC.

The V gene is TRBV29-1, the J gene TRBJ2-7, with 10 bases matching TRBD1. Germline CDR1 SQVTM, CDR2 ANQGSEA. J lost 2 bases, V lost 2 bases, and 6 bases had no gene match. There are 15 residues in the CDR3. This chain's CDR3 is CSVELTGQGTYEQYF. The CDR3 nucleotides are TGCAGCGTTGAACTAACGGGACAGGGGACCTACGAGCAGTACTTC.

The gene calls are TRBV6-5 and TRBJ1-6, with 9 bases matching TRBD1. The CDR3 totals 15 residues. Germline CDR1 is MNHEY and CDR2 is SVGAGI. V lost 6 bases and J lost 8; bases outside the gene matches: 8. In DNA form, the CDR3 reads TGTGCCAGCAGGAGATTGGACAGGGGATATTCACCCCTCCACTTT. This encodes CASRRLDRGYSPLHF.

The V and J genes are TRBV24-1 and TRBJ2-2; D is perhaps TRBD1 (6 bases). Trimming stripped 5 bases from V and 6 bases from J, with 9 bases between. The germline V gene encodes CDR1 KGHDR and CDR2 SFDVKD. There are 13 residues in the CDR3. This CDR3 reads CATSGGGAGELFF. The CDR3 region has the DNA TGTGCCACCAGTGGAGGGGGTGCCGGGGAGCTGTTTTTT.

The CDR3 here is CASSLLGTGGETQYF. The DNA for the CDR3 is TGTGCCAGCAGCTTACTGGGGACAGGGGGAGAGACCCAGTACTTC. This rearrangement joins TRBV11-2 to TRBJ2-5; 11 nucleotides match TRBD1. The germline CDR1 and CDR2 sequences are SGHAT and FQNNGV. The length of the CDR3 is 15 residues. J was trimmed by 4 bases and V by 2 bases; bases with no gene match: 3.

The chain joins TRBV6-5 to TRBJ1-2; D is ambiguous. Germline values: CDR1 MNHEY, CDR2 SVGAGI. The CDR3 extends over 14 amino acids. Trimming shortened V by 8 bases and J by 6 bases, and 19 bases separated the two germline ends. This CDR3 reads CASDYEGRWDGYTF. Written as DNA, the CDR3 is TGTGCCAGCGATTACGAAGGGAGATGGGATGGCTACACCTTC.

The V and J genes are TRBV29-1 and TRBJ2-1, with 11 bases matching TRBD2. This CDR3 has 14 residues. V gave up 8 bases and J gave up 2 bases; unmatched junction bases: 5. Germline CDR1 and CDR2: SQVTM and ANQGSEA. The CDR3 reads CSPILAGAYNEQFF. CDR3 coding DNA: TGCAGCCCAATACTAGCGGGGGCCTACAATGAGCAGTTCTTC.

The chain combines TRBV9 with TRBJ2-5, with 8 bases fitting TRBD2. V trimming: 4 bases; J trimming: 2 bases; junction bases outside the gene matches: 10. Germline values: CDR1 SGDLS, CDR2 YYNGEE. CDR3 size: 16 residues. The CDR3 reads CASSPPTSVVQETQYF. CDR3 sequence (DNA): TGTGCCAGCAGCCCCCCGACTAGCGTAGTACAAGAGACCCAGTACTTC.